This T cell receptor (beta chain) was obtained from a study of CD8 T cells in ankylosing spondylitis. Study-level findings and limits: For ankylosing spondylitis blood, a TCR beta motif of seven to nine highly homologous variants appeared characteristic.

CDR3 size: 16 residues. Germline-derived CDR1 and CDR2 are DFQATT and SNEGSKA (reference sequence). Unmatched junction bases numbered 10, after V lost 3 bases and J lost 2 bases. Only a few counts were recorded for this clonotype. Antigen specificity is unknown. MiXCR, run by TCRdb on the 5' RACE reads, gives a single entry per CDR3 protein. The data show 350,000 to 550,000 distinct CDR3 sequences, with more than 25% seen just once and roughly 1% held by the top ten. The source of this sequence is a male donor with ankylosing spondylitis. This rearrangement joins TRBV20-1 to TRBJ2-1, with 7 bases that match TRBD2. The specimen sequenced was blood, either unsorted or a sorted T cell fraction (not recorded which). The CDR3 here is CSASPMGGRAYNEQFF. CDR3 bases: TGCAGTGCTAGCCCCATGGGGGGGAGGGCCTACAATGAGCAGTTCTTC.